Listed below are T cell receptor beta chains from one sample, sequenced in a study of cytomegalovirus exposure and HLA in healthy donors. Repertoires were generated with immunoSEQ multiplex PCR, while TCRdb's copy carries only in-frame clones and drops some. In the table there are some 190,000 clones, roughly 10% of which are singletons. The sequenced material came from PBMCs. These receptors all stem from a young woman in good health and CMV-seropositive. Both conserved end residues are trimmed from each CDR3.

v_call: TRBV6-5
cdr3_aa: ASSLQGRNEQF

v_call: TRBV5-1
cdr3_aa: ASSLVRGTRGLGEQY

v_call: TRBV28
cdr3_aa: ASSRPSGRAQETQY

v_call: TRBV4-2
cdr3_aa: ASSLGTSNEKLF

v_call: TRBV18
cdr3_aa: ASSPQGVNTEAF

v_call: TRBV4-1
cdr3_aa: ASSQDLGLRTGELF

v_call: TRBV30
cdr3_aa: AWSVPGADQPQH

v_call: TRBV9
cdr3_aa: ASSAGGAPSYEQY

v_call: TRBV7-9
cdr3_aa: ASSLLQANYGYT

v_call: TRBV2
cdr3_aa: ASSLQVYEQY

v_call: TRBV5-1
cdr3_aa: ASKLAGGQSTGELF

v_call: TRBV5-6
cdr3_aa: ASSFRGTGTDTQY

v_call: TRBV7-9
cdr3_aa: ASSADRAAGPDTQY

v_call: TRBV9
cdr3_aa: ASSPQGQGLNYGYT

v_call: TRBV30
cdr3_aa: AWSVQFAEQY

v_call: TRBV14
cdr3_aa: ASSQEGGSASSYEQY

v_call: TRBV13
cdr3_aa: ASSLVSMASGRTYEQY

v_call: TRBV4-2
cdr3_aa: ASSQGPGGAGVQNEQF

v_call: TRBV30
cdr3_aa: AWSIGTSDTGELF

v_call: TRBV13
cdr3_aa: ASSLAVLAGRSYNEQF

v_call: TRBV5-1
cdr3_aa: ASSSGTGSSSTQETQY

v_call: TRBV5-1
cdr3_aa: ASSEDTSAQY

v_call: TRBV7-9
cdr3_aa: ALTQGTYNEQF

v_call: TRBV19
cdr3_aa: ASNSALPNTGELF

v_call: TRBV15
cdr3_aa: ATSRDPGLVDEQY

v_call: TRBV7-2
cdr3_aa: ASSQRTDQSAF

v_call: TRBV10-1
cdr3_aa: ASSGLAGRGQYEQY

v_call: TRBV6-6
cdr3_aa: ASSYSASGDQETQY

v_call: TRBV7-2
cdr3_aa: ASSAWDSAYGYT

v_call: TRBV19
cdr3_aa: ASSIGGRQPQH

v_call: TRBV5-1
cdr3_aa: ASRSGLGPQETQY

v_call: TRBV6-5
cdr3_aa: ASSTLGTGHYEQY